This passage covers 10 T cell receptor beta chains from one sample sequenced in a study of monozygotic twins with inflammatory bowel disease. TCRdb reanalyzed the 5' RACE reads, giving one entry per CDR3 protein sequence and no DNA. The sample has roughly 330,000 distinct CDR3 sequences, and its top ten clones hold 2% to 2.5%. The sequencing sample was made of blood. These TCRs come from a human donor with ulcerative colitis or Crohn's disease, or a healthy co-twin of an affected twin (not recorded which).

The rearrangement links TRBV25-1 to TRBJ2-1. The CDR3 contains 14 residues. Germline V gives CDR1 MGHDK, CDR2 SYGVNS. CDR3 residues: CASSRFSSYNEQFF.

The rearrangement uses TRBV11-1 and TRBJ2-3; the TCRdb D gene call, TRBD1, has no DNA to confirm it. Germline loops: CDR1 SGHAT, CDR2 FQDESV (reference sequence). This CDR3 region has 18 residues. This CDR3 reads CASSLVEGTSYRTDTQYF. The full variable domain, with the rest looked up from reference TRBV11-1 and TRBJ2-3, is EAEVAQSPRYKITEKSQAVAFWCDPISGHATLYWYRQILGQGPELLVQFQDESVVDDSQLPKDRFSAERLKGVDSTLKIQPAELGDSAMYLCASSLVEGTSYRTDTQYFGPGTRLTVL.

The V call is TRBV7-6, the J call TRBJ1-6; checking the TCRdb D call of TRBD1 is not possible without DNA. Germline lookup yields CDR1 SGHVS and CDR2 FNYEAQ. This CDR3 has 13 residues. The CDR3 sequence: CASRDRGNSPLHF.

The chain recombines TRBV5-1 with TRBJ2-3. CDR3 length: 14 residues. Per germline, CDR1 SGHRS and CDR2 YFSETQ. The CDR3 spells CASSSGDSTDTQYF.

The V and J genes are TRBV30 and TRBJ1-5. This CDR3 region has 15 residues. Germline V lookup: CDR1 GTSNPN, CDR2 SVGIG (reference sequence). The CDR3 loop is CAWSVRGGPHQPQHF.

The V call is TRBV7-3, the J call TRBJ2-1; without DNA, the TCRdb call of TRBD2 cannot be checked. This CDR3 has 17 residues. Germline V gives CDR1 SGHTA, CDR2 FQGTGA. The CDR3 reads CASSLTARGRERGEQFF.

The genes are TRBV6-2 or TRBV6-3 and TRBJ2-7. This CDR3 is 14 amino acids long. In germline, CDR1 is MNHEY, CDR2 SVGEGT. The CDR3 sequence: CASSYSRLAVEQYF.

V usage is TRBV20-1 and J usage is TRBJ1-1; TCRdb returns TRBD1, unconfirmable since there is no DNA. Looked up from germline, CDR1 is DFQATT and CDR2 is SNEGSKA (reference sequence). The CDR3 consists of 13 residues. CDR3 amino acids: CSATTGVGTEAFF.

This chain joins TRBV5-1 and TRBJ2-3; TCRdb returns TRBD2, unconfirmable since there is no DNA. Germline CDR1 reads SGHRS; CDR2 reads YFSETQ. This CDR3 is 17 amino acids long. CDR3: CASSSKGLARLTDTQYF.

The V gene is TRBV5-4, the J gene TRBJ1-5; no DNA is available, so the TRBD1 call from TCRdb remains unchecked. The CDR3 totals 16 residues. From germline, CDR1 is SGHNT and CDR2 YYREEE (reference sequence). CDR3 in amino acids: CASSYSNGQGHQPQHF.